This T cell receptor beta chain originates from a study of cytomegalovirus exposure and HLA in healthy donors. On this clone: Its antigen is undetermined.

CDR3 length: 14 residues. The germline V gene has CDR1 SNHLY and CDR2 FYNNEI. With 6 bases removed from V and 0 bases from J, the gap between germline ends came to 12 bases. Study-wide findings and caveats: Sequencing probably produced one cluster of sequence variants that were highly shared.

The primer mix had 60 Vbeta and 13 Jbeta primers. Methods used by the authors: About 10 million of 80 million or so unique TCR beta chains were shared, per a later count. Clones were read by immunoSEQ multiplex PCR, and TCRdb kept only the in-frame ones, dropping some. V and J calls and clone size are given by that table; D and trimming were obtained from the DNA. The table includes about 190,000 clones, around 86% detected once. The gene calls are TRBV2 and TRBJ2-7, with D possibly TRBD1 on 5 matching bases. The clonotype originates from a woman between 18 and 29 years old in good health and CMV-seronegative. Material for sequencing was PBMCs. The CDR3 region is CASSLLTVSYEQYF. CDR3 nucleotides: TGTGCCAGCAGCTTACTGACAGTCTCCTACGAGCAGTACTTC.